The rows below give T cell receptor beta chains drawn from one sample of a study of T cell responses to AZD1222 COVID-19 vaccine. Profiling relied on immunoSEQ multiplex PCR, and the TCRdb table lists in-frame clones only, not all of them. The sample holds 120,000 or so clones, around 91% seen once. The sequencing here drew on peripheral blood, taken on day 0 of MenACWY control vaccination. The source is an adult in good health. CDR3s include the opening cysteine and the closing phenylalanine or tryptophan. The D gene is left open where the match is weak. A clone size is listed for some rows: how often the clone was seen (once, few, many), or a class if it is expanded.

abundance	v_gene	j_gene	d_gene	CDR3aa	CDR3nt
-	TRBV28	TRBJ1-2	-	CASKAGLDYGYTF	TGTGCCAGCAAAGCGGGTTTGGACTATGGCTACACCTTC
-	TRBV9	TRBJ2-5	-	CASSAYQETQYF	TGTGCCAGCAGCGCGTACCAAGAGACCCAGTACTTC
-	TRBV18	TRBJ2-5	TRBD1	CASSPTTGEDQETQYF	TGTGCCAGCTCACCCACGACAGGGGAGGACCAAGAGACCCAGTACTTC
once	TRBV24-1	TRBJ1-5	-	CATSESRVWQPQHF	TGTGCCACCAGTGAATCTAGGGTTTGGCAGCCCCAGCATTTT
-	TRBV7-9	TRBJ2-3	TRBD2	CASSLTSGDDTQYF	TGTGCCAGCAGCTTGACTAGCGGGGACGATACGCAGTATTTT
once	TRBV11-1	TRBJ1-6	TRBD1	CASRTGGASPLHF	TGTGCCAGCAGAACAGGGGGTGCTTCACCCCTCCACTTT
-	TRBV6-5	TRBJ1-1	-	CASSLPRRNTEAFF	TGTGCCAGCAGTCTTCCAAGGCGGAACACTGAAGCTTTCTTT
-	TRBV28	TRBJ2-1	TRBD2	CASSRGLAYNEQFF	TGTGCCAGCAGCCGGGGACTAGCGTATAATGAGCAGTTCTTC
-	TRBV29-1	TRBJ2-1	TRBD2	CSARSGGGTYNEQFF	TGCAGCGCCCGAAGTGGGGGGGGGACCTACAATGAGCAGTTCTTC
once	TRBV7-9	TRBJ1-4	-	CASRRDTRGANEKLFF	TGTGCCAGCAGAAGGGACACCCGTGGGGCTAATGAAAAACTGTTTTTT
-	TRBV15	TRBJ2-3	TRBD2	CATSKGTSVETDTQYF	TGTGCCACCAGCAAAGGAACTAGCGTGGAAACAGATACGCAGTATTTT
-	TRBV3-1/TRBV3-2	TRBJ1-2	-	CASSQGIQGSF	TGTGCCAGCAGCCAAGGAATACAGGGATCCTTC
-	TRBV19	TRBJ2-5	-	CASSGGETQYF	TGTGCCAGTAGTGGGGGGGAGACCCAGTACTTC
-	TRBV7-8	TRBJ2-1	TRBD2	CASSPGRRGINEQFF	TGTGCCAGCAGCCCCGGTCGGCGGGGGATAAATGAGCAGTTCTTC
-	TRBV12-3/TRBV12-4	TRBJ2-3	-	CASSFVVTDTQYF	TGTGCCAGCAGTTTTGTAGTCACAGATACGCAGTATTTT
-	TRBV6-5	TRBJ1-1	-	CASSSSRDLNTEAFF	TGTGCCAGCAGTTCCAGCAGGGACCTAAACACTGAAGCTTTCTTT
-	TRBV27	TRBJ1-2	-	CAIRDGRNYGYTF	TGTGCCATCCGAGACGGACGGAACTATGGCTACACCTTC
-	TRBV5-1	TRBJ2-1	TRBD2	CASSSLAGGRVNEQFF	TGCGCCAGCAGCTCTCTAGCGGGAGGGAGGGTCAATGAGCAGTTCTTC
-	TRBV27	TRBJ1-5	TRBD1	CASSRTGWNQLQHF	TGTGCCAGCAGTAGGACAGGGTGGAATCAGCTCCAGCATTTT
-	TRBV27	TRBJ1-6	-	CASSLSRWARNSPLHF	TGTGCCAGCAGTTTATCGAGGTGGGCACGTAATTCACCCCTCCACTTT
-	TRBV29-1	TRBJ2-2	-	CSVEASPGELFF	TGCAGCGTTGAAGCTAGCCCTGGGGAGCTGTTTTTT
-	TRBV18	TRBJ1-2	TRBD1	CASSRDRGHYGYTF	TGTGCCAGCTCGCGGGACAGGGGCCACTATGGCTACACCTTC
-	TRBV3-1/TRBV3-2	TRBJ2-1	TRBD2	CASTTGGTSGRNEQFF	TGTGCCAGCACCACGGGGGGGACTAGCGGGAGGAATGAGCAGTTCTTC
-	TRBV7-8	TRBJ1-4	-	CASSPGTRATNEKLFF	TGTGCCAGCAGCCCCGGGACACGCGCAACTAATGAAAAACTGTTTTTT
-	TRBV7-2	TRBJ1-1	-	CASSFSQRMNTEAFF	TGTGCCAGCAGCTTTAGTCAGCGCATGAACACTGAAGCTTTCTTT
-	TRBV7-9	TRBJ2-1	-	CASSFLGRTYNEQFF	TGTGCCAGCAGCTTTCTGGGACGTACCTACAATGAGCAGTTCTTC
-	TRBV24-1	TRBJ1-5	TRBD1	CATSEGQGAVRPQHF	TGTGCCACCAGTGAAGGACAGGGGGCGGTCCGGCCCCAGCATTTT